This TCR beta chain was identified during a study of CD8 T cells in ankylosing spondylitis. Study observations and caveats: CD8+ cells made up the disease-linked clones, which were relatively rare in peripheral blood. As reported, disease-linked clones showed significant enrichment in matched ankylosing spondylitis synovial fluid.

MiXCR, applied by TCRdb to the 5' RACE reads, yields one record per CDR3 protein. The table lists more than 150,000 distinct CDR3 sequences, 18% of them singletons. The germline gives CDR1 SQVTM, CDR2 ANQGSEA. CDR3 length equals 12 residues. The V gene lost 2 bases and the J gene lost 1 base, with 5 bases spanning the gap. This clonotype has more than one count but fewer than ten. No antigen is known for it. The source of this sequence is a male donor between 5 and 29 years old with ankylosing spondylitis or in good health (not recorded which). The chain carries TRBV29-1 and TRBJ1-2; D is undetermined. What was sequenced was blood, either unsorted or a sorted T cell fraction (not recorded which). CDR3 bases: TGCAGCGTTGAAACAAGTAACTATGGCTACACCTTC. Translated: CSVETSNYGYTF.